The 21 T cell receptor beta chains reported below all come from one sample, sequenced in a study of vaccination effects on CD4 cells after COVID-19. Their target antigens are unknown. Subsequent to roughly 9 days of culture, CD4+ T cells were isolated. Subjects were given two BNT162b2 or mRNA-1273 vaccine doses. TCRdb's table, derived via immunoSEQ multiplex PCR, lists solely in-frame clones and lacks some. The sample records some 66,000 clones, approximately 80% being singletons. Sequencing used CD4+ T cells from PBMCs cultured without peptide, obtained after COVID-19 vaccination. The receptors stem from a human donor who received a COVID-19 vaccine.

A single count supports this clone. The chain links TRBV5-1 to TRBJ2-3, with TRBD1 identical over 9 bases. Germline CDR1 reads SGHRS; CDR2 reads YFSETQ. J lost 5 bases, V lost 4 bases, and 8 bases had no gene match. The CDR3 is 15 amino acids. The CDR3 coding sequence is TGCGCCAGCAGCGACCGGGACAGGGAGGGAGATACGCAGTATTTT. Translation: CASSDRDREGDTQYF. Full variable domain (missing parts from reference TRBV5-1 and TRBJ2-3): KAGVTQTPRYLIKTRGQQVTLSCSPISGHRSVSWYQQTPGQGLQFLFEYFSETQRNKGNFPGRFSGRQFSNSRSEMNVSTLELGDSALYLCASSDRDREGDTQYFGPGTRLTVL.

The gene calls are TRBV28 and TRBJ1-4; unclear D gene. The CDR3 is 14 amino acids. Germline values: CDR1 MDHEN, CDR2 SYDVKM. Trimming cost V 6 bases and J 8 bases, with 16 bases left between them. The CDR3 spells CASSPLFRQEKLFF. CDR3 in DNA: TGTGCCAGCAGCCCCCTTTTTAGGCAGGAAAAACTGTTTTTT.

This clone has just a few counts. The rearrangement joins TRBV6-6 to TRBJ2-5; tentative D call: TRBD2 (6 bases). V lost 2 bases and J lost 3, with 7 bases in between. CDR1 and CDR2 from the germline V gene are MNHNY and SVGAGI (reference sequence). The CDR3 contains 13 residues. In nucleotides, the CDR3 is TGTGCCAGCAGTTACGCGGGGAAAGAGACCCAGTACTTC. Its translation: CASSYAGKETQYF.

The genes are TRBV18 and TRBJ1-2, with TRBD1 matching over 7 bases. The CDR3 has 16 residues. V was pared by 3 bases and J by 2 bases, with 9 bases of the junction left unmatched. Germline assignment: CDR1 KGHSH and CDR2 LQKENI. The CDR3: CASSPHPDRANYGYTF. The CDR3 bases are TGTGCCAGCTCACCTCACCCCGACAGGGCGAACTATGGCTACACCTTC. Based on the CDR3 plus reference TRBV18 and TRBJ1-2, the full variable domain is NAGVMQNPRHLVRRRGQEARLRCSPMKGHSHVYWYRQLPEEGLKFMVYLQKENIIDESGMPKERFSAEFPKEGPSILRIQQVVRGDSAAYFCASSPHPDRANYGYTFGSGTRLTVV.

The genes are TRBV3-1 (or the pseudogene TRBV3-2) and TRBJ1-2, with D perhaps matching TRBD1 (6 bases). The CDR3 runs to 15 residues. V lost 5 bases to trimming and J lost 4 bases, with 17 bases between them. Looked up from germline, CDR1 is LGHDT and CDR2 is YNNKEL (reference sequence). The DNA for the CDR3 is TGTGCCAGCAGCTCCCAGGGGCGAGAATCCTATGGCTACACCTTC. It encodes CASSSQGRESYGYTF.

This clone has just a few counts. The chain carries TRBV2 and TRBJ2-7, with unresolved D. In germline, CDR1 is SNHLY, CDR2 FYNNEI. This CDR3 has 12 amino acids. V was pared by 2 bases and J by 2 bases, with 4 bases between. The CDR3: CASSEQAYEQYV. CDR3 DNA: TGTGCCAGCAGTGAACAGGCCTACGAGCAGTACGTC.

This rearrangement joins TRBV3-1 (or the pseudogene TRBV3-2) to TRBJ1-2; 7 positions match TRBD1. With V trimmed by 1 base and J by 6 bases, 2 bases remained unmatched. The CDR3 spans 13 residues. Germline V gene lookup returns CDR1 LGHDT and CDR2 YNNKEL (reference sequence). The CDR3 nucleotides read TGTGCCAGCAGCCAAGTGGACAGGAATGGCTACACCTTC. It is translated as CASSQVDRNGYTF.

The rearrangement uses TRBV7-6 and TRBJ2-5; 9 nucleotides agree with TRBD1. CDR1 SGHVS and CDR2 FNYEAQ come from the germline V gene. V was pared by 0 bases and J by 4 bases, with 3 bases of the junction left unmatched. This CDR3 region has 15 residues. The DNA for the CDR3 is TGTGCCAGCAGCTTAGCGTGGGACAGGGTAGAGACCCAGTACTTC. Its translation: CASSLAWDRVETQYF.

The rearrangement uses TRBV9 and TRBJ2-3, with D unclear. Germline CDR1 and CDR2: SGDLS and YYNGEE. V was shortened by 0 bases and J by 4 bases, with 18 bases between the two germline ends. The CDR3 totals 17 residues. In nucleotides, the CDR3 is TGTGCCAGCAGCGTAGAGTCGAACCGGTTTAGGGCAGATACGCAGTATTTT. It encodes CASSVESNRFRADTQYF.

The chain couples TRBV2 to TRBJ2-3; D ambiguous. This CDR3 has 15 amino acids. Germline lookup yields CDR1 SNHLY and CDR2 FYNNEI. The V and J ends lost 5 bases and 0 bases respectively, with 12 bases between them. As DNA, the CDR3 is TGTGCCAGCAGTTTTTATGAGAGTAGCACAGATACGCAGTATTTT. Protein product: CASSFYESSTDTQYF.

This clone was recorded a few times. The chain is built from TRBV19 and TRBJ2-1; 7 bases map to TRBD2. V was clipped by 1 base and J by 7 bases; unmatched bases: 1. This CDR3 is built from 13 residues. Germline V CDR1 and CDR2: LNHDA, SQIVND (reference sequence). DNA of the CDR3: TGTGCCAGTAGTATAGGGGGGGGGAATGAGCAGTTCTTC. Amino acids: CASSIGGGNEQFF.

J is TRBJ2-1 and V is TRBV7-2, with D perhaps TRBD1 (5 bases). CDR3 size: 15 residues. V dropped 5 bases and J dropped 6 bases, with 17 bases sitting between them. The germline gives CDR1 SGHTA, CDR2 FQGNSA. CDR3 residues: CASSLSSGGANEQFF. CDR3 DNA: TGTGCCAGCAGCCTCTCGTCAGGTGGGGCCAATGAGCAGTTCTTC.

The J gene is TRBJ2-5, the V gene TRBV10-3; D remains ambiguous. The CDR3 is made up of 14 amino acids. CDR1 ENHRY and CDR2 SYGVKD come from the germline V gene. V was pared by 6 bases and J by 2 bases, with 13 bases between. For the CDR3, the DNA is TGTGCCATCAGGGCTTCAAAAGGACAAGAGACCCAGTACTTC. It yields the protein CAIRASKGQETQYF.

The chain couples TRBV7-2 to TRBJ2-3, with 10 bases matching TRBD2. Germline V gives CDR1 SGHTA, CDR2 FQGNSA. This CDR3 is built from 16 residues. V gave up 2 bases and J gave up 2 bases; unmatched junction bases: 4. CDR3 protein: CASSLKLAGFTDTQYF. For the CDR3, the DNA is TGTGCCAGCAGCTTAAAACTAGCGGGGTTCACAGATACGCAGTATTTT.

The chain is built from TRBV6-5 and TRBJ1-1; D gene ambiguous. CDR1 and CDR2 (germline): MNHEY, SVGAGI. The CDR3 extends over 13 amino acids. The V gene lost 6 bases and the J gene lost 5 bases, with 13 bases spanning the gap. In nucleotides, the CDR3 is TGTGCCAGCAGCGGGCCTCGTTTTACTGAAGCTTTCTTT. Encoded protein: CASSGPRFTEAFF.

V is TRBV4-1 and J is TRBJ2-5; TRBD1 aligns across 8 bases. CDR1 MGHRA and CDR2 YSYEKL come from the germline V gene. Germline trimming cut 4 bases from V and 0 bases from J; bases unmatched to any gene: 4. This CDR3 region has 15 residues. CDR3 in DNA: TGCGCCAGCAGCCGGCAACAGGGGGACCAAGAGACCCAGTACTTC. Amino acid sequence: CASSRQQGDQETQYF.

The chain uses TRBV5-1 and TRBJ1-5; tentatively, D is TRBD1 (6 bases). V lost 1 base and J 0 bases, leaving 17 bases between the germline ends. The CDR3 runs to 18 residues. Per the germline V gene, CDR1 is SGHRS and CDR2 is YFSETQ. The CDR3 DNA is TGCGCCAGCAGCTTGCCTAACGGGACAAACAATAGCAATCAGCCCCAGCATTTT. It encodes CASSLPNGTNNSNQPQHF. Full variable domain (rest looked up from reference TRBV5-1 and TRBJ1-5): KAGVTQTPRYLIKTRGQQVTLSCSPISGHRSVSWYQQTPGQGLQFLFEYFSETQRNKGNFPGRFSGRQFSNSRSEMNVSTLELGDSALYLCASSLPNGTNNSNQPQHFGDGTRLSIL.

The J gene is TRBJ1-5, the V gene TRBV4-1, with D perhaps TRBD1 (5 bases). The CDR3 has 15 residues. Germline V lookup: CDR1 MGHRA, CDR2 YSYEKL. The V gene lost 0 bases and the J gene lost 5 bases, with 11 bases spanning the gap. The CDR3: CASSQERRADQPQHF. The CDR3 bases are TGCGCCAGCAGCCAAGAGCGCAGGGCGGATCAGCCCCAGCATTTT.

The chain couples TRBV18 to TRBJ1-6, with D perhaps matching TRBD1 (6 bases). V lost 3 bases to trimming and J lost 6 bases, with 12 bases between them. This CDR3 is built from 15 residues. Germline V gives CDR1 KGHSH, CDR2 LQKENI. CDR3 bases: TGTGCCAGCTCACCTAGTGGACAGCCTAATTCACCCCTCCACTTT. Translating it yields CASSPSGQPNSPLHF.

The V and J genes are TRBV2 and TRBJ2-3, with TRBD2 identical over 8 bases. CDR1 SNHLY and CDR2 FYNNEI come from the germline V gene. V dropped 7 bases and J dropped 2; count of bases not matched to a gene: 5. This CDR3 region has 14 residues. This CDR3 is CASKIAGNTDTQYF. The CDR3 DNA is TGTGCCAGCAAAATAGCGGGGAACACAGATACGCAGTATTTT.

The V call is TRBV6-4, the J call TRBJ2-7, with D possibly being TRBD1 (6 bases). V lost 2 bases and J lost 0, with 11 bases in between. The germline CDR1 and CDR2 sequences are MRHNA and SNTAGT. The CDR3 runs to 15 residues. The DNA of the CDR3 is TGTGCCAGCAGTGACATCAGGGGTAACTCCTACGAGCAGTACGTC. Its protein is CASSDIRGNSYEQYV.